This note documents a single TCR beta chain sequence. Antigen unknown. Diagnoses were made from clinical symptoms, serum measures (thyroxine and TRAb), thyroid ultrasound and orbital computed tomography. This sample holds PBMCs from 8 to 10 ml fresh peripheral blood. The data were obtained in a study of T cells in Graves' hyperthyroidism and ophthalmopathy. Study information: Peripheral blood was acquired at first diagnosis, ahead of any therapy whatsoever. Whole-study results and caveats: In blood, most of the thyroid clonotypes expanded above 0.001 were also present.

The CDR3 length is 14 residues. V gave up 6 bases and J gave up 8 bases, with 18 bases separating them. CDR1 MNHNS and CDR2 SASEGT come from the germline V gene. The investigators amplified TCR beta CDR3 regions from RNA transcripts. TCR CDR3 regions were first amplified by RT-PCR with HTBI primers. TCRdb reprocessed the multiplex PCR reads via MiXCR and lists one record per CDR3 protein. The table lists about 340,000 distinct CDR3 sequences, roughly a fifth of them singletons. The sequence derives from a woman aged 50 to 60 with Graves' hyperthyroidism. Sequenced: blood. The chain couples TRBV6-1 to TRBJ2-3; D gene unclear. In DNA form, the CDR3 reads TGTGCCAGCAGCCCCAGGCCTAGATCGTTTACGCAGTATTTT. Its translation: CASSPRPRSFTQYF.